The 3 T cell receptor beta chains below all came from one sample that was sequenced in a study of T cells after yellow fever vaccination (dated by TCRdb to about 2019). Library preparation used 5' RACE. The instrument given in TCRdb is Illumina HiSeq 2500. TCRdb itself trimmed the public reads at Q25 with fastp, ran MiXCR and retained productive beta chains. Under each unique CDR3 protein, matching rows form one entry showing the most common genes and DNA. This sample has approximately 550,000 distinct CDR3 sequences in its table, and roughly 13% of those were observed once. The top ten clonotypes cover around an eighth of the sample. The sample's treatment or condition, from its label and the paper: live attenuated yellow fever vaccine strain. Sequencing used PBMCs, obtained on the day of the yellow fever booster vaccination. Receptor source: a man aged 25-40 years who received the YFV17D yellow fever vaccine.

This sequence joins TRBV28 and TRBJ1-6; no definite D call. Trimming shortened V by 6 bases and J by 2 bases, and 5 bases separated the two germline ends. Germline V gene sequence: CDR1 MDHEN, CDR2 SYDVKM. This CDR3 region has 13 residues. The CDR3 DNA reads TGTGCCAGCAGCTTACCCTATAATTCACCCCTCCACTTT. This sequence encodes CASSLPYNSPLHF.

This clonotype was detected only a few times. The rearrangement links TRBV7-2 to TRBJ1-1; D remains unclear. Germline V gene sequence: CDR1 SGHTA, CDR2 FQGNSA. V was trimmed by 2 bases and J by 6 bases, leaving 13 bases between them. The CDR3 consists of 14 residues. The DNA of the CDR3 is TGTGCCAGCAGCTTACTTAAAAATGGCGCTGAAGCTTTCTTT. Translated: CASSLLKNGAEAFF.

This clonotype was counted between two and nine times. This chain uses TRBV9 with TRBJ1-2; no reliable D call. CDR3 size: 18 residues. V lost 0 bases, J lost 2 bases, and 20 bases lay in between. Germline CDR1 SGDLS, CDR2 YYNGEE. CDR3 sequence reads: CASSVGANGKLANYGYTF. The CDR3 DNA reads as TGTGCCAGCAGCGTAGGCGCCAACGGGAAACTTGCGAACTATGGCTACACCTTC.